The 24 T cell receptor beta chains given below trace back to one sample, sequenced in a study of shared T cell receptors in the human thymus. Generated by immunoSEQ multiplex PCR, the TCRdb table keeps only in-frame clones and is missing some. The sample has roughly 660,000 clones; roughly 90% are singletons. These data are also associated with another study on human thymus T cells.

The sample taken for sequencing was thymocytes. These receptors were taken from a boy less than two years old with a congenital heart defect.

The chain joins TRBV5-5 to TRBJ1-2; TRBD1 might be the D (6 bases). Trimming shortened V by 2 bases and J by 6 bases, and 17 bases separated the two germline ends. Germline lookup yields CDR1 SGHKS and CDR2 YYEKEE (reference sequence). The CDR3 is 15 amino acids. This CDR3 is CASSLRLVGGNGYTF. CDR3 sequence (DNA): TGTGCCAGCAGCTTAAGGCTTGTAGGGGGTAATGGCTACACCTTC.

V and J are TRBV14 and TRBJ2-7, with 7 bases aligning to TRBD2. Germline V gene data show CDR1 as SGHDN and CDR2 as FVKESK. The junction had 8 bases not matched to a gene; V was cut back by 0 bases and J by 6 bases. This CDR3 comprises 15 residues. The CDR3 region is CASSQDPGGWGEQYF. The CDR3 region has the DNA TGTGCCAGCAGCCAAGATCCGGGGGGTTGGGGCGAGCAGTACTTC. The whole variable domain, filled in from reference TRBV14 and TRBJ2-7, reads EAGVTQFPSHSVIEKGQTVTLRCDPISGHDNLYWYRRVMGKEIKFLLHFVKESKQDESGMPNNRFLAERTGGTYSTLKVQPAELEDSGVYFCASSQDPGGWGEQYFGPGTRLTVT.

In nucleotides, the CDR3 is TGTGCCAGCAGTGTTGACGGGACAGGGGGAATTTTTAGCAATCAGCCCCAGCATTTT. It codes for CASSVDGTGGIFSNQPQHF. This chain joins TRBV28 and TRBJ1-5; 11 bases map to TRBD1. The CDR3 loop spans 19 amino acids. The junction had 12 bases not matched to a gene; V was cut back by 5 bases and J by 0 bases. Germline CDR1 is MDHEN and CDR2 is SYDVKM.

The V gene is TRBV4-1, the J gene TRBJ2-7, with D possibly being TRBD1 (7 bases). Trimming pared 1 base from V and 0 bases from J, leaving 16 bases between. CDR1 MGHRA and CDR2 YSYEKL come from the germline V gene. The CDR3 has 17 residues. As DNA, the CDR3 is TGCGCCAGCAGCCAAGTGTCCAGGGGGGCGCCCTCCTACGAGCAGTACTTC. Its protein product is CASSQVSRGAPSYEQYF.

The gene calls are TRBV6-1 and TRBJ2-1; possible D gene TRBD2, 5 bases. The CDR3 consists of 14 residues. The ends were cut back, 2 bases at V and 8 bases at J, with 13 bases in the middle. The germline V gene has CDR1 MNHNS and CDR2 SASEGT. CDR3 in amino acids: CASSESEGSDEQFF. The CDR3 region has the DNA TGTGCCAGCAGTGAAAGTGAAGGGAGCGATGAGCAGTTCTTC.

CDR3 in DNA: TGTGCCAGCAGCCAAGGACCCGGGACTAGCGGGAGCGAGGGCACAGATACGCAGTATTTT. Protein sequence: CASSQGPGTSGSEGTDTQYF. V usage is TRBV4-2 and J usage is TRBJ2-3; 14 nucleotides align to TRBD2. V gave up 1 base and J gave up 1 base; unmatched junction bases: 10. This CDR3 has 20 residues. Germline V gene lookup returns CDR1 LGHNA and CDR2 YNFKEQ.

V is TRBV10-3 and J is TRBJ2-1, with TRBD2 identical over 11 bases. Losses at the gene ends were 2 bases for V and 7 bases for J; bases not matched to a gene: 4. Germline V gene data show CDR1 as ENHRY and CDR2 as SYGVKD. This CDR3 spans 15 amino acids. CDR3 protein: CAISELAGGGNEQFF. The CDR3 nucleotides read TGTGCCATCAGTGAGCTAGCGGGAGGAGGAAATGAGCAGTTCTTC.

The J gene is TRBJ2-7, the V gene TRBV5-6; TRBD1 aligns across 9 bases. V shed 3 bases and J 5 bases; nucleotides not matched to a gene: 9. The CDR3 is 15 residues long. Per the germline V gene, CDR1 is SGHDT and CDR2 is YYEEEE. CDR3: CASSSPGQGSDEQYF. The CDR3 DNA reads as TGTGCCAGCAGCTCCCCGGGACAGGGCTCGGACGAGCAGTACTTC.

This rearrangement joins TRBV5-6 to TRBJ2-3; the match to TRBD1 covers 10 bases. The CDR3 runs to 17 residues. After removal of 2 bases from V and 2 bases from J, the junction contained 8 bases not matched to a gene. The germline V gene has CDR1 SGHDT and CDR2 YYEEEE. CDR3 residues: CASSFLWGTGDTDTQYF. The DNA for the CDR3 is TGTGCCAGCAGCTTCCTTTGGGGGACAGGGGACACAGATACGCAGTATTTT.

For the CDR3, the DNA is TGTGCCAGCAGTGAAGAATCCCGGGATCAGCCCCAGCATTTT. It codes for CASSEESRDQPQHF. The rearrangement uses TRBV25-1 and TRBJ1-5; D is uncertain. The CDR3 is 14 residues long. Trimming shortened V by 2 bases and J by 5 bases, and 10 bases separated the two germline ends. From germline, CDR1 is MGHDK and CDR2 SYGVNS.

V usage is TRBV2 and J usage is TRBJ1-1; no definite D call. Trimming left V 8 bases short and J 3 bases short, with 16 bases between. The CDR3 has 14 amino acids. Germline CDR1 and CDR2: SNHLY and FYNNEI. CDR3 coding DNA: TGTGCCAGCTCCAAACGGGGTGTGGACACTGAAGCTTTCTTT. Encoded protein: CASSKRGVDTEAFF.

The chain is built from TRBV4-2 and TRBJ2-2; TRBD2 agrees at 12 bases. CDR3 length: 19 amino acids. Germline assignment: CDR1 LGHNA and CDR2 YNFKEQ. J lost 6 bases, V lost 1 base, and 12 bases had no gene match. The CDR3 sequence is CASSQVRLAGGWDAGELFF. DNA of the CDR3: TGTGCCAGCAGCCAAGTAAGGCTAGCGGGAGGGTGGGATGCCGGGGAGCTGTTTTTT.

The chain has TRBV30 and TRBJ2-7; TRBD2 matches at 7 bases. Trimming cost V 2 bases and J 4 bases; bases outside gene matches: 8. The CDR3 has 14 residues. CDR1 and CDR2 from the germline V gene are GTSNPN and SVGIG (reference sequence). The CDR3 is CAWSLSGGGYEQYF. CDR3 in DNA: TGTGCCTGGAGTTTGAGCGGCGGGGGATACGAGCAGTACTTC.

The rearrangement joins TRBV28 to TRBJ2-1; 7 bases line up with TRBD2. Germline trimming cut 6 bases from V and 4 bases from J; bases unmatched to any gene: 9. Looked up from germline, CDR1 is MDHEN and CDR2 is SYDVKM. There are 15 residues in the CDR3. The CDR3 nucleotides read TGTGCCAGCAGCCCCAGCGGGACGCCATACAATGAGCAGTTCTTC. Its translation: CASSPSGTPYNEQFF.

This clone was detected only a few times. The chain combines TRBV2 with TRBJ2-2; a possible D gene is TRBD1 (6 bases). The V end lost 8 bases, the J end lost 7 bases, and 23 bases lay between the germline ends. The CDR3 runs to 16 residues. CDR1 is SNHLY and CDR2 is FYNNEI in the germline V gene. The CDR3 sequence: CASGGVGIRGDGELFF. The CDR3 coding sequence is TGTGCCAGCGGGGGCGTGGGTATCAGGGGTGACGGGGAGCTGTTTTTT.

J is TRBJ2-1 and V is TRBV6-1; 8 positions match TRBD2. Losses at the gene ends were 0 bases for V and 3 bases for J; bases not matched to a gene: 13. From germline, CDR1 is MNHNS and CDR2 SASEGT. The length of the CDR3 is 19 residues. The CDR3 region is CASSEAELAEEGNYNEQFF. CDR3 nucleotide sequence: TGTGCCAGCAGTGAAGCGGAACTAGCGGAGGAGGGGAACTACAATGAGCAGTTCTTC.

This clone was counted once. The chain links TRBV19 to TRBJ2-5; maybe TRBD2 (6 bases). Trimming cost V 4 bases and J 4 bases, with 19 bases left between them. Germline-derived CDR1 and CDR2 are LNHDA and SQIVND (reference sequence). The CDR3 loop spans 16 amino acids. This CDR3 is CASSTTGTPPRETQYF. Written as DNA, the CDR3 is TGTGCCAGTAGTACGACCGGGACTCCTCCCCGAGAGACCCAGTACTTC.

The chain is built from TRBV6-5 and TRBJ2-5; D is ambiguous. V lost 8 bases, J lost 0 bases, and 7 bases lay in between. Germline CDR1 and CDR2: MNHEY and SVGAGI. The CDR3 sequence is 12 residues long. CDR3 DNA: TGTGCCAGCGCGCAGGACCAAGAGACCCAGTACTTC. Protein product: CASAQDQETQYF.

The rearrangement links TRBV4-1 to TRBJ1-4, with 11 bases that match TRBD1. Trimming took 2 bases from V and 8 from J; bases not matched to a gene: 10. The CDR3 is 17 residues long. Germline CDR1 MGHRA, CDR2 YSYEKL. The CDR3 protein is CASSQSTGDRGYEKLFF. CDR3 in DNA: TGCGCCAGCAGCCAATCGACGGGGGACAGGGGGTACGAAAAACTGTTTTTT.

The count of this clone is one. CDR3: CASSRGTGEIAKNIQYF. DNA of the CDR3: TGTGCCAGCAGCCGAGGGACAGGGGAGATCGCCAAAAACATTCAGTACTTC. The rearrangement uses TRBV11-2 and TRBJ2-4; the match to TRBD1 covers 10 bases. Looked up from germline, CDR1 is SGHAT and CDR2 is FQNNGV. The CDR3 sequence is 17 residues long. V lost 5 bases and J lost 1; bases outside the gene matches: 8.

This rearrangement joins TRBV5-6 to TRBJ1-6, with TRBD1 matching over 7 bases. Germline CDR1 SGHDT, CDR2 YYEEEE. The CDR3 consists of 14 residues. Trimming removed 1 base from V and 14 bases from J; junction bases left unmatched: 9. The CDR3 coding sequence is TGTGCCAGCAGCTTGTGGGGACAGCCTTTGACCCTCCACTTT. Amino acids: CASSLWGQPLTLHF.

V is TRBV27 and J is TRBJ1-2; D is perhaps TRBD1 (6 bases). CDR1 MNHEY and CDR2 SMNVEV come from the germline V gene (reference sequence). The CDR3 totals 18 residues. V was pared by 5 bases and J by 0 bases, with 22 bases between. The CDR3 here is CASSKQGVVPRPNYGYTF. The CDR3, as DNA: TGTGCCAGCAGTAAACAGGGTGTTGTCCCTAGGCCTAACTATGGCTACACCTTC.

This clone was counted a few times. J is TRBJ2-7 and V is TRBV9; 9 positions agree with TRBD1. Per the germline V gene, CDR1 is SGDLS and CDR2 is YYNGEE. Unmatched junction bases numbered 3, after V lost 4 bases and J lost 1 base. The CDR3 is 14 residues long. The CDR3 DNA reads TGTGCCAGCAGCTACGGACAGGGGTCCTACGAGCAGTACTTC. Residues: CASSYGQGSYEQYF.

The CDR3 coding sequence is TGTGCCAGCACCACGGACAGCGGAAACACTGAAGCTTTCTTT. It yields the protein CASTTDSGNTEAFF. The rearrangement links TRBV6-6 to TRBJ1-1, with a tentative D call TRBD1 (6 bases). Germline V lookup: CDR1 MNHNY, CDR2 SVGAGI (reference sequence). This CDR3 region has 14 residues. Trimming pared 7 bases from V and 2 bases from J, leaving 14 bases between.